The following is a T cell receptor (beta chain) sequence with its context. The sample is drawn from a study of patients and donors after allogeneic stem cell transplantation. TCRdb used MiXCR to reprocess the RT-PCR reads, holding one entry per CDR3 protein. The sample has about a million distinct CDR3 sequences; approximately 19% are singletons. The CDR3 length is 14 residues. The V segment lost 2 bases and the J segment 9 bases; nucleotides outside the gene matches: 6. CDR1 and CDR2 (germline): MGHRA, YSYEKL. The chain is built from TRBV4-1 and TRBJ2-7, with 11 bases aligning to TRBD2. The source of this sequence is a human donor who was either an allogeneic HSCT recipient or a stem cell or donor lymphocyte infusion donor (not recorded which). It is not recorded whose cells these are; they may come from a transplant donor. The sample comprised blood, either unsorted or a sorted T cell fraction (not recorded which). CDR3 protein: CASSQLGLAAPQYF. The DNA of the CDR3 is TGCGCCAGCAGCCAATTGGGACTAGCGGCCCCGCAGTACTTC.